Listed below are T cell receptor beta chains from one sample, sequenced in a study of T cell repertoires in ileal Crohn's disease. Some clones are missing from TCRdb's copy, which holds only in-frame ones; the method was immunoSEQ multiplex PCR. The sample holds approximately 6,400 clones, roughly 77% seen once. Sequencing was done on a sample of ileal tissue. These receptors all come from an adult with Crohn's disease. The CDR3 runs from the conserved cysteine through the conserved F or W. D genes are given only for firm matches. Only some rows state a clone size, as once, few, many or a class for expanded clones.

d_gene	v_gene	abundance	j_gene	CDR3aa	CDR3nt
TRBD1	TRBV4-1	NA	TRBJ2-7	CASSQDRQGNEQYF	TGCGCCAGCAGCCAAGATAGACAGGGGAACGAGCAGTACTTC
TRBD1	TRBV7-2	NA	TRBJ2-2	CASSTAGTGLTGELFF	TGTGCCAGCAGCACCGCCGGGACAGGGCTAACCGGGGAGCTGTTTTTT
NA	TRBV7-6	NA	TRBJ2-5	CASSLVRTEETQYF	TGTGCCAGCAGCTTAGTTCGAACGGAAGAGACCCAGTACTTC
NA	TRBV5-8	NA	TRBJ2-4	CASSLGQQLAKNIQYF	TGTGCCAGCAGCTTGGGACAGCAACTAGCCAAAAACATTCAGTACTTC
NA	TRBV7-2	NA	TRBJ2-7	CASSLGSGHSSYEQYF	TGTGCCAGCAGCTTAGGGTCAGGGCATAGCTCCTACGAGCAGTACTTC
NA	TRBV7-2	NA	TRBJ2-5	CASSRQETQYF	TGTGCCAGCAGCCGCCAAGAGACCCAGTACTTC
TRBD2	TRBV7-3	NA	TRBJ2-1	CASSFTAGGHYEQFF	TGTGCCAGCAGCTTTACAGCGGGAGGGCATTATGAGCAGTTCTTC
TRBD2	TRBV13	NA	TRBJ2-4	CASSLRTSGFLAKNIQYF	TGTGCCAGCAGCCTCCGGACTAGCGGATTTCTAGCCAAAAACATTCAGTACTTC
TRBD2	TRBV2	few	TRBJ2-7	CASSVSTSGAYEQYF	TGTGCCAGCAGTGTATCGACTAGCGGAGCCTACGAGCAGTACTTC
NA	TRBV2	medium-sized	TRBJ1-1	CASSLTDLGTEAFF	TGTGCCAGCAGTTTGACAGACCTCGGCACTGAAGCTTTCTTT
NA	TRBV15	NA	TRBJ2-5	CATSRDPGPQETQYF	TGTGCCACCAGCAGAGATCCTGGGCCCCAGGAGACCCAGTACTTC
TRBD1	TRBV2	NA	TRBJ1-2	CASREDRGLGYGYTF	TGTGCCAGCAGGGAAGACAGGGGGCTTGGCTATGGCTACACCTTC
NA	TRBV11-1	NA	TRBJ2-1	CASSSTLMQFF	TGTGCCAGCAGCTCGACTCTAATGCAGTTCTTC
NA	TRBV9	NA	TRBJ2-3	CASSVLTVGTDTQYF	TGTGCCAGCAGCGTTCTCACTGTAGGCACAGATACGCAGTATTTT
NA	TRBV7-9	NA	TRBJ2-3	CASSANVGSGTDTQYF	TGTGCCAGCAGCGCCAACGTCGGTTCTGGCACAGATACGCAGTATTTT
NA	TRBV9	NA	TRBJ2-5	CASSAERETQYF	TGTGCCAGCAGCGCCGAGAGGGAGACCCAGTACTTC
TRBD1	TRBV19	NA	TRBJ2-3	CASRDRGREDTQYF	TGTGCCAGTAGAGACAGGGGGCGAGAGGATACGCAGTATTTT
NA	TRBV11-2	NA	TRBJ1-1	CASSADRNTEAFF	TGTGCCAGCAGCGCGGACAGGAACACTGAAGCTTTCTTT
NA	TRBV30	NA	TRBJ2-7	CAWTVTGSLGEQYF	TGTGCCTGGACCGTTACCGGGAGTCTCGGCGAGCAGTACTTC
NA	TRBV2	NA	TRBJ2-1	CASSANQGPYNEQFF	TGTGCCAGCAGTGCTAATCAGGGCCCCTACAATGAGCAGTTCTTC
NA	TRBV5-6	NA	TRBJ2-1	CASSSAGIGNYNEQFF	TGTGCCAGCAGCTCAGCCGGGATCGGGAATTACAATGAGCAGTTCTTC
TRBD2	TRBV11-1	NA	TRBJ2-7	CASSLFYGSGGSEQYF	TGTGCCAGCAGCTTATTTTACGGCTCTGGCGGGAGCGAGCAGTACTTC
TRBD2	TRBV27	NA	TRBJ2-3	CASSQLAGGADTQYF	TGTGCCAGCAGTCAACTAGCGGGAGGGGCAGATACGCAGTATTTT
TRBD1	TRBV28	once	TRBJ1-2	CASSLPRDRLGGYTF	TGTGCCAGCAGTTTACCCCGGGACAGGCTGGGAGGCTACACCTTC
TRBD2	TRBV6-5	NA	TRBJ2-1	CASSYYGTSGTGEQFF	TGTGCCAGCAGTTACTACGGGACTAGCGGGACGGGTGAGCAGTTCTTC
TRBD1	TRBV28	once	TRBJ1-1	CASSLLGTGGTEAFF	TGTGCCAGCAGTTTACTCGGGACAGGGGGAACTGAAGCTTTCTTT
TRBD2	TRBV7-9	NA	TRBJ2-1	CASSLRTSGVGTNNEQFF	TGTGCCAGCAGCCTTAGGACTAGCGGGGTGGGGACAAACAATGAGCAGTTCTTC
TRBD1	TRBV10-3	once	TRBJ1-1	CAIATGPNTEAFF	TGTGCCATCGCGACAGGGCCGAACACTGAAGCTTTCTTT
TRBD2	TRBV27	NA	TRBJ2-3	CATGGASSTDTQYF	TGTGCCACCGGGGGGGCCTCTAGCACAGATACGCAGTATTTT
NA	TRBV5-1	once	TRBJ1-2	CASSLEAGLNYGYTF	TGCGCCAGCAGCTTGGAAGCAGGGCTGAACTATGGCTACACCTTC
NA	TRBV28	once	TRBJ1-5	CASSFAGWKQPQHF	TGTGCCAGCAGTTTTGCGGGGTGGAAACAGCCCCAGCATTTT
NA	TRBV2	NA	TRBJ2-6	CASSDSGIGANVLTF	TGTGCCAGCAGTGATTCAGGAATTGGGGCCAACGTCCTGACTTTC